The clone carrying this T cell receptor (beta chain) was observed a few times. As handled by the study authors: For nucleated cells, counts were estimated from reference gene primer amplification. This table comes from immunoSEQ multiplex PCR, and its TCRdb copy is limited to in-frame clones, with some not included. The DNA gave D and trimming, while V, J and clone size come from that table. The sample has 150,000 to 200,000 clones; approximately 73% are singletons. The data stem from a study of blood T cell repertoires in COVID-19. Across the whole study: The cDNA or gDNA used as material had been derived from T cells, B-cell-depleted T cells, or PBMCs.

Germline V gene lookup returns CDR1 MNHEY and CDR2 SMNVEV (reference sequence). CDR3 length: 16 amino acids. V was pared by 4 bases and J by 3 bases, with 7 bases of the junction left unmatched. This TCR derives from a woman aged 50 to 65 with acute COVID-19. The sample was PBMCs or T cells enriched from blood (not recorded which). The V call is TRBV27, the J call TRBJ2-2; 8 nucleotides align to TRBD2. The CDR3 DNA sequence: TGTGCCAGCAGTTCGAGCGGGGGCCCTGACACCGGGGAGCTGTTTTTT. It translates to CASSSSGGPDTGELFF.